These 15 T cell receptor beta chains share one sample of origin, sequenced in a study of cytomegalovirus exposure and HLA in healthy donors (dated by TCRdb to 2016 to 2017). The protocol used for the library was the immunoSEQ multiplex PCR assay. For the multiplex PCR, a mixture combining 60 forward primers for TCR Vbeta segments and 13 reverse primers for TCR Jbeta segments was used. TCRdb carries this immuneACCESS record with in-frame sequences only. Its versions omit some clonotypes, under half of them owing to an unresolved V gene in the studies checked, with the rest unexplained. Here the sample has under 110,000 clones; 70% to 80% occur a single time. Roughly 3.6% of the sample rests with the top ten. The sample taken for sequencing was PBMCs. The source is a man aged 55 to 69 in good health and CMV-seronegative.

The CDR3, as DNA: TGTGCCAGCAGCCCAGGTACAAACAGGGCCGGGGAGCTGTTTTTT. Protein: CASSPGTNRAGELFF. V is TRBV4-2 and J is TRBJ2-2; the D gene is possibly TRBD1 (6 bases). V was shortened by 4 bases and J by 6 bases, with 15 bases between the two germline ends. Per germline, CDR1 LGHNA and CDR2 YNFKEQ. The length of the CDR3 is 15 residues.

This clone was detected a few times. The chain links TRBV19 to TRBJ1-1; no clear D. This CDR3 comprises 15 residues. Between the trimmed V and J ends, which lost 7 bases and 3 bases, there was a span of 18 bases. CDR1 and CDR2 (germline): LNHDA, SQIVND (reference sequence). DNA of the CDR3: TGTGCCAGTAAAAGAGATTTTTACCGAGACACTGAAGCTTTCTTT. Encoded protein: CASKRDFYRDTEAFF.

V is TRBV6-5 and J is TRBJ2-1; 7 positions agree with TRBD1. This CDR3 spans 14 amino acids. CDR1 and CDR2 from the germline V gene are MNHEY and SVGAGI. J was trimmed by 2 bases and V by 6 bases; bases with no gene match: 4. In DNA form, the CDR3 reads TGTGCCAGCAGAATTGGACAGGCCTACAATGAGCAGTTCTTC. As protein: CASRIGQAYNEQFF.

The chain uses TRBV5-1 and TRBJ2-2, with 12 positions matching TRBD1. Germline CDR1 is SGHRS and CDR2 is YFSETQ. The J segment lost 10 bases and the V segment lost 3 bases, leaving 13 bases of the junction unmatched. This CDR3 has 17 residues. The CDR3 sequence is CASSSESGTGGPVELFF. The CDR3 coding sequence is TGCGCCAGCAGCTCAGAATCCGGGACAGGGGGCCCGGTGGAGCTGTTTTTT.

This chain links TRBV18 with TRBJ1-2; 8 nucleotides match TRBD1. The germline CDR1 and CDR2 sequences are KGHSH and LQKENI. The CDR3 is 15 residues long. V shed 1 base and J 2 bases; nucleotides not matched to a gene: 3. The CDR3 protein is CASSPQGQANYGYTF. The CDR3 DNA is TGTGCCAGCTCACCACAGGGACAGGCGAACTATGGCTACACCTTC.

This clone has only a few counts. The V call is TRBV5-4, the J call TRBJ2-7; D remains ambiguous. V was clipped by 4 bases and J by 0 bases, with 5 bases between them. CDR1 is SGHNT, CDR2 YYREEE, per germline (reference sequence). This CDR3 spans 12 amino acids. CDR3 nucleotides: TGTGCCAGCAGCCAATTCTCCTACGAGCAGTACTTC. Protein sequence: CASSQFSYEQYF.

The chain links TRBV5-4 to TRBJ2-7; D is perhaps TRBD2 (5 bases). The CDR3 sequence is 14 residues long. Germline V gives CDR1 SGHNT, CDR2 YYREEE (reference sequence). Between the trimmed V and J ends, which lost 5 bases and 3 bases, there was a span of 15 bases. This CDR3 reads CASSSRRENYEQYF. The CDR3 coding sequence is TGTGCCAGCAGTTCTCGACGGGAAAACTACGAGCAGTACTTC. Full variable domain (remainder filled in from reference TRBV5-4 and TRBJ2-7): ETGVTQSPTHLIKTRGQQVTLRCSSQSGHNTVSWYQQALGQGPQFIFQYYREEENGRGNFPPRFSGLQFPNYSSELNVNALELDDSALYLCASSSRRENYEQYFGPGTRLTVT.

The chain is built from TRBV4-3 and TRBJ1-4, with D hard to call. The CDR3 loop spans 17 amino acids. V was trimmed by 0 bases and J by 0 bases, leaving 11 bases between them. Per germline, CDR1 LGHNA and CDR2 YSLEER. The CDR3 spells CASSQDGHSATNEKLFF. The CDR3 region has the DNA TGCGCCAGCAGCCAAGACGGCCACAGTGCAACTAATGAAAAACTGTTTTTT.

The chain's CDR3 is CAISYRVGNTEAFF. In DNA form, the CDR3 reads TGTGCCATCAGTTATCGGGTAGGGAACACTGAAGCTTTCTTT. V usage is TRBV10-3 and J usage is TRBJ1-1, with no clear D. Deletions cut 5 bases from V and 1 base from J, with 11 bases between. This CDR3 contains 14 residues. Germline-derived CDR1 and CDR2 are ENHRY and SYGVKD.

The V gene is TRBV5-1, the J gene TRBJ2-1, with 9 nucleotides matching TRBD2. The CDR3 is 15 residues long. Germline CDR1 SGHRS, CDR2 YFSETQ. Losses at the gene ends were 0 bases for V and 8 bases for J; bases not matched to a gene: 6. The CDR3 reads CASSLVVAGDYEQFF. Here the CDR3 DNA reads TGCGCCAGCAGCTTGGTGGTAGCGGGGGATTATGAGCAGTTCTTC.

Here the CDR3 reads CASSGRQGRNTEAFF. CDR3 bases: TGTGCCAGCAGCGGAAGACAGGGTCGGAACACTGAAGCTTTCTTT. V is TRBV9 and J is TRBJ1-1; the match to TRBD1 covers 7 bases. This CDR3 spans 15 amino acids. The germline CDR1 and CDR2 sequences are SGDLS and YYNGEE. The junction had 6 bases not matched to a gene; V was cut back by 3 bases and J by 1 base.

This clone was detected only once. CDR3 residues: CASSHRLAGVDTQYF. CDR3 nucleotides: TGTGCCAGCAGCCACCGACTAGCGGGGGTAGATACGCAGTATTTT. The V call is TRBV27, the J call TRBJ2-3; TRBD2 aligns across 12 bases. There are 15 residues in the CDR3. V trimming: 6 bases; J trimming: 5 bases; junction bases outside the gene matches: 6. Germline V CDR1 and CDR2: MNHEY, SMNVEV (reference sequence).

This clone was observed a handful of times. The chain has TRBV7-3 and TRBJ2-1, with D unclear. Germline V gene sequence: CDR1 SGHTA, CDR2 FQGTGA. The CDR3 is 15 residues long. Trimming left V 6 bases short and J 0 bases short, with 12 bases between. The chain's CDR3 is CASSLVADSYNEQFF. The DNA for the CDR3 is TGTGCCAGCAGTCTAGTCGCGGACTCCTACAATGAGCAGTTCTTC.

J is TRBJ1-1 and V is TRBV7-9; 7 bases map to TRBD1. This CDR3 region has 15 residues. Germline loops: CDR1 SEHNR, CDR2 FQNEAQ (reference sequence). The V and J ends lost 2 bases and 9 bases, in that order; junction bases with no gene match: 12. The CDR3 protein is CASSLLGQTGVQAFF. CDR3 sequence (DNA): TGTGCCAGCAGCTTACTGGGACAGACCGGTGTACAAGCTTTCTTT.

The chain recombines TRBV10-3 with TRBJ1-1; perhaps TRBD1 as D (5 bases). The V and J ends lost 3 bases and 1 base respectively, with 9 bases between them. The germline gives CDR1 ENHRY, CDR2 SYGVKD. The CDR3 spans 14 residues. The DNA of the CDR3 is TGTGCCATCAGTGAAAGGACAACGAACACTGAAGCTTTCTTT. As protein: CAISERTTNTEAFF.